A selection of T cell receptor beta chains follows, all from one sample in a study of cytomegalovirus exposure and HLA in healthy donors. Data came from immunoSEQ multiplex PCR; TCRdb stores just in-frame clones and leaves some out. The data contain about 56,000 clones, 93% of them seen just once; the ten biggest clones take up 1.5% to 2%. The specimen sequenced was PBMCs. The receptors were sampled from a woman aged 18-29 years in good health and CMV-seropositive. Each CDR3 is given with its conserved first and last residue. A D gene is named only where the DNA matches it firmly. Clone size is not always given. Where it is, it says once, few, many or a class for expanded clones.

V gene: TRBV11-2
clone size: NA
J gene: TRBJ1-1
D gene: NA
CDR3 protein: CASSLEALTEAFF
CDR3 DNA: TGTGCCAGCAGCTTAGAAGCTCTCACTGAAGCTTTCTTT

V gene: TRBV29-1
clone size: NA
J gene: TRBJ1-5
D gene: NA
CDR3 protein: CSVESSNQPQHF
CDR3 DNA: TGCAGCGTTGAGAGTAGCAATCAGCCCCAGCATTTT

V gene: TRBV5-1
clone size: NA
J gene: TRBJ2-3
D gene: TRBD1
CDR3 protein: CASSRLDRSTDTQYF
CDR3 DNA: TGCGCCAGCAGCCGCCTGGACAGGAGCACAGATACGCAGTATTTT

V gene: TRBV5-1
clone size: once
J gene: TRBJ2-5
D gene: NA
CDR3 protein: CASMGTPEETQYF
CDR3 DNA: TGCGCCAGCATGGGGACACCCGAAGAGACCCAGTACTTC

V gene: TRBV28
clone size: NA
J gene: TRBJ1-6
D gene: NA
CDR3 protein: CASVRQNSPLHF
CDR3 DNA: TGTGCCAGCGTTAGACAGAATTCACCCCTCCACTTT

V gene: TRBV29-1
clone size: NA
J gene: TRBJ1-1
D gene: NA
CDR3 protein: CSIQRGGYEEAFF
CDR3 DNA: TGCAGCATCCAACGGGGAGGGTACGAGGAAGCTTTCTTT

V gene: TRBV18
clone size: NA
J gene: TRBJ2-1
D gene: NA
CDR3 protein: CASSRNREGEQFF
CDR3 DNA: TGTGCCAGCTCACGGAACAGGGAGGGCGAGCAGTTCTTC

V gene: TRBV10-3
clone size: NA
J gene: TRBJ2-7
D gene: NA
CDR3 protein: CATWNRDPYEQYF
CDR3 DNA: TGTGCCACCTGGAACAGAGACCCCTACGAGCAGTACTTC

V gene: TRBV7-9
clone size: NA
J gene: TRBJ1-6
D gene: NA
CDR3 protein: CASSITGFTYNSPLHF
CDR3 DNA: TGTGCCAGCAGCATCACAGGGTTCACCTATAATTCACCCCTCCACTTT

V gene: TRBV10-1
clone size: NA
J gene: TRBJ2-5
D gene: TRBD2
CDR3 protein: CASSVGTKETQYF
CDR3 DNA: TGCGCCAGCAGTGTAGGGACTAAAGAGACCCAGTACTTC

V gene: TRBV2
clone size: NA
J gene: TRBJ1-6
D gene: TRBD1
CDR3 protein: CASSPGQAYPPLHF
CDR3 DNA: TGTGCCAGCAGTCCGGGACAGGCCTATCCACCCCTCCACTTT

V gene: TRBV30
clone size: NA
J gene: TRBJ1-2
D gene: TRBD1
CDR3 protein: CAWSVNAGGVNGYTF
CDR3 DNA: TGTGCCTGGAGTGTAAATGCAGGGGGCGTTAATGGCTACACCTTC

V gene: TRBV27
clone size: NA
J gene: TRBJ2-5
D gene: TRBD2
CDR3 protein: CASSPYLHLADRGTQYF
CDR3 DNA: TGTGCCAGCAGTCCTTACCTTCATCTAGCGGACCGAGGGACCCAGTACTTC

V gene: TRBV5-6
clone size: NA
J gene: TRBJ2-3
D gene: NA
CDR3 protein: CASSPSVTDTQYF
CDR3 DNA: TGTGCCAGCAGCCCTTCGGTCACAGATACGCAGTATTTT

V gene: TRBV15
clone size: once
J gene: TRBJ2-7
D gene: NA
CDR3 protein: CATSSRRDEQYF
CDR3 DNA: TGTGCCACCAGCAGTAGGAGGGACGAGCAGTACTTC

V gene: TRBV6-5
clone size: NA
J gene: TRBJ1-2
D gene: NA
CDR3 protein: CASSKFGYGYTF
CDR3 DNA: TGTGCCAGCAGTAAATTCGGCTATGGCTACACCTTC

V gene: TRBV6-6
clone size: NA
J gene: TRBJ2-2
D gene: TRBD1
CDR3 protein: CATSPGQGNTGELFF
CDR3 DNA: TGTGCCACCAGCCCGGGACAGGGGAACACCGGGGAGCTGTTTTTT

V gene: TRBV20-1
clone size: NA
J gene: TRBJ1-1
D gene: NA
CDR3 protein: CSNRGNTEAFF
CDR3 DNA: TGCAGTAATAGGGGGAACACTGAAGCTTTCTTT

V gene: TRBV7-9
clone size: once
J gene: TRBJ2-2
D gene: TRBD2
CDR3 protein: CASSLDSGVYTGELFF
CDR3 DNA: TGTGCCAGCAGCCTGGATAGCGGGGTGTACACCGGGGAGCTGTTTTTT

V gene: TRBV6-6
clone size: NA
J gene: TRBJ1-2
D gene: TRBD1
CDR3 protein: CASSYADRGHGYTF
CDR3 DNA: TGTGCCAGCAGTTACGCCGACAGGGGGCACGGCTACACCTTC

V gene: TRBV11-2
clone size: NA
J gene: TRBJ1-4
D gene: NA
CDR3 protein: CASSLEPGLWEKLFF
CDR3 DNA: TGTGCCAGCAGCTTAGAACCGGGACTCTGGGAAAAACTGTTTTTT

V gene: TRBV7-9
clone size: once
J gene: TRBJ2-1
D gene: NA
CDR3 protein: CASTSGSGKAYNEQFF
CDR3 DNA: TGTGCCAGCACCTCGGGGTCGGGGAAGGCCTACAATGAGCAGTTCTTC

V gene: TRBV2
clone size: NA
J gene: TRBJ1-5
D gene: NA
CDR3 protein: CASSRPRENQPQHF
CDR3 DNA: TGTGCCAGCAGTCGTCCCCGGGAAAATCAGCCCCAGCATTTT

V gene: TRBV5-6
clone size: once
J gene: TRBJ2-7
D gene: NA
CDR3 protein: CASSLASAPRRGQYF
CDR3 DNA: TGTGCCAGCAGCTTGGCGTCAGCCCCCCGTCGCGGGCAGTACTTC

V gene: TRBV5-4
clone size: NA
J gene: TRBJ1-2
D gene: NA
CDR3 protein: CASSLQGADGYTF
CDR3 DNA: TGTGCCAGCAGCTTACAGGGAGCGGATGGCTACACCTTC

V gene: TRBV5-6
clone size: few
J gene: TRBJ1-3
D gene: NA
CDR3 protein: CASSLRRGPLNTIYF
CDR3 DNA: TGTGCCAGCAGCTTGCGAAGGGGCCCTCTAAACACCATATATTTT

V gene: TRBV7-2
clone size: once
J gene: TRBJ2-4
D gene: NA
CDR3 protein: CASSLENGWAKNIQYF
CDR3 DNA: TGTGCCAGCAGCTTAGAAAACGGGTGGGCCAAAAACATTCAGTACTTC

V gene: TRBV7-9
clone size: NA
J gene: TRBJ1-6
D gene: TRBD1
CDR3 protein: CASSDQGANSPLHF
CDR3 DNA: TGTGCCAGCAGCGACCAGGGGGCAAATTCACCCCTCCACTTT

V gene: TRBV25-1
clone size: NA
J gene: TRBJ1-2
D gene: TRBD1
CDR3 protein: CASSGQGNYGYTF
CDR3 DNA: TGTGCCAGCAGTGGACAGGGTAACTATGGCTACACCTTC

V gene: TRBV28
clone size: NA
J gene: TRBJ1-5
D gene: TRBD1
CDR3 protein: CASSLSGGRNQPQHF
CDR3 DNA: TGTGCCAGCAGTTTATCAGGGGGCCGCAATCAGCCCCAGCATTTT

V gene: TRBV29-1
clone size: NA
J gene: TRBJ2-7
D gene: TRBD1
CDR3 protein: CSVERTGGNTYEQYF
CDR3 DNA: TGCAGCGTTGAGAGGACAGGGGGCAATACCTACGAGCAGTACTTC

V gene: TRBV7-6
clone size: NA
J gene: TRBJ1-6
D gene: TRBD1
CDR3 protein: CASSLAPGTAASPLHF
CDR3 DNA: TGTGCCAGCAGCTTAGCGCCCGGGACAGCGGCTTCACCCCTCCACTTT

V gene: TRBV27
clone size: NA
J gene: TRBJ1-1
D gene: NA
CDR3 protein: CASSLGLGGTEAFF
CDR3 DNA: TGTGCCAGCAGTTTAGGCCTCGGGGGAACTGAAGCTTTCTTT

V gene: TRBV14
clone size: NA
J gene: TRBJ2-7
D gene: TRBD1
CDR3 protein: CASSQGSPGQGFYEQYF
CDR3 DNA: TGTGCCAGCAGCCAGGGAAGCCCGGGACAGGGTTTCTACGAGCAGTACTTC

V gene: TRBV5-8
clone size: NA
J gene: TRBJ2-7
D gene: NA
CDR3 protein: CASSLDPGEYYEQYF
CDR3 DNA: TGTGCCAGCAGCTTGGATCCCGGAGAGTACTACGAGCAGTACTTC

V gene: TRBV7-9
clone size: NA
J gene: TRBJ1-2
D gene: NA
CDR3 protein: CASSLASSNYGYTF
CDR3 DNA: TGTGCCAGCAGCTTAGCCAGTTCGAACTATGGCTACACCTTC

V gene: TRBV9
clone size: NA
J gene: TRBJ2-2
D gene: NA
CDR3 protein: CASKASDTGELFF
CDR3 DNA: TGTGCCAGCAAAGCCTCGGACACCGGGGAGCTGTTTTTT

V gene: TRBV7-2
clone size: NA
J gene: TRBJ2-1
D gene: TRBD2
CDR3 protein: CASSLVFRLAGTDNEQFF
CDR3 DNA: TGTGCCAGCAGCTTAGTCTTCCGACTAGCGGGGACCGACAATGAGCAGTTCTTC

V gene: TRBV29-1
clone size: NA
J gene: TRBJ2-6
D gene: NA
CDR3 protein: CSALSSEANVLTF
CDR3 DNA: TGCAGCGCCCTTAGCTCTGAGGCCAACGTCCTGACTTTC

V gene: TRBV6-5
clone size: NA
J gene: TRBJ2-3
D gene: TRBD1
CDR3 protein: CASSRATGDLSQYF
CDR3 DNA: TGTGCCAGCAGTCGGGCGACAGGGGATCTATCGCAGTATTTT

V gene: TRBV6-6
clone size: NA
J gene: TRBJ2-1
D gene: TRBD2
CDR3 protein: CASSYSRDYGEQFF
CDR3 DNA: TGTGCCAGCAGTTACTCCCGGGACTATGGTGAGCAGTTCTTC